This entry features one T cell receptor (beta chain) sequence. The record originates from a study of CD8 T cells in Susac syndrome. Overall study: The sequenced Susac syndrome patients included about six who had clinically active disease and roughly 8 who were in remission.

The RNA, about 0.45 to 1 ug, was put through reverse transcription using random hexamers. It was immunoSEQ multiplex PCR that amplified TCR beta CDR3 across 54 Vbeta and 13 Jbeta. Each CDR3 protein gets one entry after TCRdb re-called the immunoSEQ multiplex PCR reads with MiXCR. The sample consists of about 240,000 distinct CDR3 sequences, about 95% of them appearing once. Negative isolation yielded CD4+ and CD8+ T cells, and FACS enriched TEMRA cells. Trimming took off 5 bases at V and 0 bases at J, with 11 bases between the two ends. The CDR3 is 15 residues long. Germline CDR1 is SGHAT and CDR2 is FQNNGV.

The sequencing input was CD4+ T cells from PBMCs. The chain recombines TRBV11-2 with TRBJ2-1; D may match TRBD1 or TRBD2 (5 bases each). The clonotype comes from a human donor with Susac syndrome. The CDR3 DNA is TGTGCCAGCAGCCGTCGAGGGGTCTCCTACAATGAGCAGTTCTTC. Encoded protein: CASSRRGVSYNEQFF.